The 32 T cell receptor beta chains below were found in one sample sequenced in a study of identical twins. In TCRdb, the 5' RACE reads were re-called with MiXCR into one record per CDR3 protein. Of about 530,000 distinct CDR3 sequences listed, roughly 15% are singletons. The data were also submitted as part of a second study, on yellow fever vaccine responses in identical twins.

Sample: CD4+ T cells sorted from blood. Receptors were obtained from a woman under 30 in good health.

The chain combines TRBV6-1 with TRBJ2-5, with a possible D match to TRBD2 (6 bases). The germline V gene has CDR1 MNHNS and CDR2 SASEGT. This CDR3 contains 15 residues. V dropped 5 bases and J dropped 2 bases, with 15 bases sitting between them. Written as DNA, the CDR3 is TGTGCCAGCAGTAGGCGGGAACCCGCTCAAGAGACCCAGTACTTC. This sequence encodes CASSRREPAQETQYF.

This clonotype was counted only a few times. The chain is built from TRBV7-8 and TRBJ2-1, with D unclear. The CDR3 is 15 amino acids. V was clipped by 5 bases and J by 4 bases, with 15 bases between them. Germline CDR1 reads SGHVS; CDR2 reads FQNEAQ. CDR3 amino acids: CASSTGVIAYNEQFF. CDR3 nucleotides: TGTGCCAGCAGCACGGGTGTTATTGCATACAATGAGCAGTTCTTC. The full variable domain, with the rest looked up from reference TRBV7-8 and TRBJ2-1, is GAGVSQSPRYKVAKRGQDVALRCDPISGHVSLFWYQQALGQGPEFLTYFQNEAQLDKSGLPSDRFFAERPEGSVSTLKIQRTQQEDSAVYLCASSTGVIAYNEQFFGPGTRLTVL.

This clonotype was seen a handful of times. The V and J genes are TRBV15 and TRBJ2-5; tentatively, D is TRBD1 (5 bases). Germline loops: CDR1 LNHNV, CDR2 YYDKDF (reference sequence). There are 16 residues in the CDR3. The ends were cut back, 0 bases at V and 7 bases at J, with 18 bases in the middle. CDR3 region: CATSRDLALQRGTQYF. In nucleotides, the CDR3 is TGTGCCACCAGCAGAGATTTGGCTCTTCAAAGGGGGACCCAGTACTTC.

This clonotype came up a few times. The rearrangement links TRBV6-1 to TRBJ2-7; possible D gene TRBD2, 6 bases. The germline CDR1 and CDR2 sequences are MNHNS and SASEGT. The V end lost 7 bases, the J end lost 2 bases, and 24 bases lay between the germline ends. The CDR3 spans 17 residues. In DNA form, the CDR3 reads TGTGCCAGCAAGGAAGGGAGGTTTGAGGGCACAACCTACGAGCAGTACGTC. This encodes CASKEGRFEGTTYEQYV.

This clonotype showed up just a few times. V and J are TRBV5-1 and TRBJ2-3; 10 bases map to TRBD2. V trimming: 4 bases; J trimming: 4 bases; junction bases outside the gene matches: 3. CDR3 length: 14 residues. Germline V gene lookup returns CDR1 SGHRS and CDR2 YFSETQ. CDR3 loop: CASSETSGADTQYF. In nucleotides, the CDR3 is TGCGCCAGCAGCGAAACTAGCGGGGCAGATACGCAGTATTTT.

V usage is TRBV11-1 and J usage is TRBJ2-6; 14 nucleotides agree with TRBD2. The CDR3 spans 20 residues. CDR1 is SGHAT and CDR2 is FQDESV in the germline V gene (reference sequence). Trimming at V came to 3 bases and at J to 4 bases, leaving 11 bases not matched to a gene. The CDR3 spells CASSFSGTSGRSAGANVLTF. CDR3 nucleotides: TGTGCCAGCAGCTTCTCCGGGACTAGCGGGAGATCAGCCGGGGCCAACGTCCTGACTTTC.

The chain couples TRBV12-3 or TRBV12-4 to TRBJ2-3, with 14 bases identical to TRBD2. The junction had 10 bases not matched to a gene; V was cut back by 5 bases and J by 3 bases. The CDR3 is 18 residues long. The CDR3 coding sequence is TGTGCCAGCAGTCCACCGGGACTAGCGGGAGTCGGGACAGATACGCAGTATTTT. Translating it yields CASSPPGLAGVGTDTQYF.

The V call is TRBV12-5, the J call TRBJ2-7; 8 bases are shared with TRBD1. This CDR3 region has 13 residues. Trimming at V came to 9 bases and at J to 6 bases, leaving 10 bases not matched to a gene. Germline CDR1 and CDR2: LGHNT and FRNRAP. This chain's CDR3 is CASLVQGAGEQYF. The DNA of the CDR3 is TGTGCTAGCCTCGTTCAGGGGGCTGGCGAGCAGTACTTC.

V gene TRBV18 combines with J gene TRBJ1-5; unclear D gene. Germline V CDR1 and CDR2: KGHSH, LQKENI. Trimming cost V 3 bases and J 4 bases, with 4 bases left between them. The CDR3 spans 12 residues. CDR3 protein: CASSPRNQPQHF. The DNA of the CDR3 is TGTGCCAGCTCACCCAGGAATCAGCCCCAGCATTTT.

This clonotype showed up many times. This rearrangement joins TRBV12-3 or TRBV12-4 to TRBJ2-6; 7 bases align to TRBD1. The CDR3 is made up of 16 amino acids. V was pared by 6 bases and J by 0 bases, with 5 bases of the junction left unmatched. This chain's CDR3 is CASRRQGISGANVLTF. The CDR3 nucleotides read TGTGCCAGCAGAAGACAGGGTATCTCTGGGGCCAACGTCCTGACTTTC.

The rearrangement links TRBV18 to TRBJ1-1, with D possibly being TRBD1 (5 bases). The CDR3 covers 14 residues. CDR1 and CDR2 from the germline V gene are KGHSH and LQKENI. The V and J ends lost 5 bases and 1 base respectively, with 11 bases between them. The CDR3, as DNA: TGTGCCAGCTCATCCCAACAGGAGAACACTGAAGCTTTCTTT. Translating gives CASSSQQENTEAFF.

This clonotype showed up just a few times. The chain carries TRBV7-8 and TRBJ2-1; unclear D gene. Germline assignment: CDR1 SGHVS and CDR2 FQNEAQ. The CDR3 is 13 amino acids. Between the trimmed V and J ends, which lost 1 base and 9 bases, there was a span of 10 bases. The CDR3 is CASSLDTDREQFF. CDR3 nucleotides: TGTGCCAGCAGCTTAGATACAGATCGTGAGCAGTTCTTC.

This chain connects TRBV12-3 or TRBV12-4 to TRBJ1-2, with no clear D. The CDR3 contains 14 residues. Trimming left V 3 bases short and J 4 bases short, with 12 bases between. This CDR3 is CASSLVWETYGYTF. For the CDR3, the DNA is TGTGCCAGCAGTTTGGTGTGGGAAACCTATGGCTACACCTTC.

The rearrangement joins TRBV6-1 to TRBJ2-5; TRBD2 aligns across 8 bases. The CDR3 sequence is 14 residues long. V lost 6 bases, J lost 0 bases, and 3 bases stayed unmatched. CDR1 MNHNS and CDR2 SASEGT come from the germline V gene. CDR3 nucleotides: TGTGCCAGCAGACAGGGACTAGACCAAGAGACCCAGTACTTC. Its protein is CASRQGLDQETQYF.

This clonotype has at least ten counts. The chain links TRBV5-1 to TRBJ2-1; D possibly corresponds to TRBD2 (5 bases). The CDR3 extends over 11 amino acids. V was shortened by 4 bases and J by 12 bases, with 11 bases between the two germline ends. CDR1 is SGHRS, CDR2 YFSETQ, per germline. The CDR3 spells CASSTTTAQFF. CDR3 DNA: TGCGCCAGCAGCACGACTACGGCGCAGTTCTTC.

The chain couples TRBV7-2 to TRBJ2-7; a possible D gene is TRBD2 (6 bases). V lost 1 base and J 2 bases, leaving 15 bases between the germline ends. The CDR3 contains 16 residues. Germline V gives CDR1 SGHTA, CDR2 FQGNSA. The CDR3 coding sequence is TGTGCCAGCAGCTTAGTCACGCGCGGGGCAACCTACGAGCAGTACTTC. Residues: CASSLVTRGATYEQYF.

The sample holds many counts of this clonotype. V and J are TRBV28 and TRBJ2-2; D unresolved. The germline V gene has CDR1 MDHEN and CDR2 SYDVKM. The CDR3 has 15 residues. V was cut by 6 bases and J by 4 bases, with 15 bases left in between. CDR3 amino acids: CASSQNLGTTGELFF. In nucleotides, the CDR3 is TGTGCCAGCAGCCAAAATCTAGGAACCACCGGGGAGCTGTTTTTT.

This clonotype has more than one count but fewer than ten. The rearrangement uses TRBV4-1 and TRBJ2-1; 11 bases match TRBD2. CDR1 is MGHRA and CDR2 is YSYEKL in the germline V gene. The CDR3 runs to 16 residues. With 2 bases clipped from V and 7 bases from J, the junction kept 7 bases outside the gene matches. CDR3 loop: CASSQRLSGGANEQFF. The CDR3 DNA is TGCGCCAGCAGCCAACGACTTAGCGGGGGGGCGAATGAGCAGTTCTTC.

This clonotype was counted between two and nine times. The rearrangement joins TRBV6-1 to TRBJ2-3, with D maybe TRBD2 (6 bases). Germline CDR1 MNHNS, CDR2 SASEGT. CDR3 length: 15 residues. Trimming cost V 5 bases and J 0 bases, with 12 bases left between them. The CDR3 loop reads CASSQGGGSTDTQYF. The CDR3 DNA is TGTGCCAGCAGTCAGGGAGGCGGAAGCACAGATACGCAGTATTTT.

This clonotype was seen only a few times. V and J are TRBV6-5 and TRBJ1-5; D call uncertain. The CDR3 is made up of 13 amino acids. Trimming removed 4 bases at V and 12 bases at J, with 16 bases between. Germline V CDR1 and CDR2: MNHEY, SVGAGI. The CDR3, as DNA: TGTGCCAGCAGTTCCCCCTCGAGGGATGTCCAGCATTTT. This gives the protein CASSSPSRDVQHF.

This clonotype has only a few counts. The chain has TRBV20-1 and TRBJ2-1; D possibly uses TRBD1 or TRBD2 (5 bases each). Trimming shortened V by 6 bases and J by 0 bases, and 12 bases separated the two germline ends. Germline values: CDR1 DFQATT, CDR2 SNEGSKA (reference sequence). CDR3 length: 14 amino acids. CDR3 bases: TGCAGTGCCTCTACGGGACCCTCCTACAATGAGCAGTTCTTC. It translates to CSASTGPSYNEQFF.

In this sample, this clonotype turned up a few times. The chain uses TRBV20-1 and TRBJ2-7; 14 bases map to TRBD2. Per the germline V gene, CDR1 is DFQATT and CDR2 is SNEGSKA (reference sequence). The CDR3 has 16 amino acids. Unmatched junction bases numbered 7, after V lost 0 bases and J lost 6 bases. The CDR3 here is CSARDQTSGGAGEQYV. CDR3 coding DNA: TGCAGTGCTAGAGATCAGACTAGCGGGGGGGCTGGCGAGCAGTACGTC.

CDR3 DNA sequence: TGCGCCAGCAGCTTGGCCGGGTTAGCGGGGGGTACGGCCGAGCAGTTCTTC. This codes for CASSLAGLAGGTAEQFF. This chain uses TRBV5-1 with TRBJ2-1; 10 nucleotides match TRBD2. This CDR3 is 17 amino acids long. Trimming took 0 bases from V and 10 from J; bases not matched to a gene: 13. The germline V gene encodes CDR1 SGHRS and CDR2 YFSETQ.

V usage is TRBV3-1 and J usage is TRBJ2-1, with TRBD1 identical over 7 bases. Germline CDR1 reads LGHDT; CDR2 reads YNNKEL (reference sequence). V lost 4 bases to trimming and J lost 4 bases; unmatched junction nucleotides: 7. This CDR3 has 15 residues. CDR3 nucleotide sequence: TGTGCCAGCAGCCTTCTAGACAGGGTATACAATGAGCAGTTCTTC. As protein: CASSLLDRVYNEQFF.

The DNA of the CDR3 is TGTGCCAGCTCATCGTCGGCAGGAACCGCGAACACCGGGGAGCTGTTTTTT. The encoded protein is CASSSSAGTANTGELFF. This chain uses TRBV18 with TRBJ2-2; D unresolved. This CDR3 has 17 residues. Germline CDR1 KGHSH, CDR2 LQKENI. V shed 5 bases and J shed 0 bases, with 16 bases lying between them.

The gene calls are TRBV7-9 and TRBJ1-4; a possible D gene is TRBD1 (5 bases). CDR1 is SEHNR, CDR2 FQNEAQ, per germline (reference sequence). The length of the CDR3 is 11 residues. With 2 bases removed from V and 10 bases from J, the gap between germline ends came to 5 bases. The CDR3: CASSLRGKLFF. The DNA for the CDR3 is TGTGCCAGCAGCTTAAGGGGAAAACTGTTTTTT.

CDR3 region: CASSLGQWILNTEAFF. Written as DNA, the CDR3 is TGCGCCAGCAGCTTGGGACAGTGGATCTTGAACACTGAAGCTTTCTTT. This rearrangement joins TRBV5-1 to TRBJ1-1; tentative D call: TRBD1 (5 bases). The CDR3 has 16 residues. In germline, CDR1 is SGHRS, CDR2 YFSETQ. Trimming stripped 0 bases from V and 0 bases from J, with 12 bases between.

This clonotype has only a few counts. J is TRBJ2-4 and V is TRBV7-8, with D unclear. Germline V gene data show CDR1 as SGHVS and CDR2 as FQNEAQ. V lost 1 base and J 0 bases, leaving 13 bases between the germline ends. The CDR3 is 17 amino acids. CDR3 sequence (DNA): TGTGCCAGCAGCTTAGGTCCTCTGCGCTTAGCCAAAAACATTCAGTACTTC. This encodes CASSLGPLRLAKNIQYF.

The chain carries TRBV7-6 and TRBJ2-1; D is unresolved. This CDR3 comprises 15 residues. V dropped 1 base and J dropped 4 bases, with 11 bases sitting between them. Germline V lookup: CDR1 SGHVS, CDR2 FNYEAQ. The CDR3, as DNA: TGTGCCAGCAGCTTAGAGGTCACCGGTTACAATGAGCAGTTCTTC. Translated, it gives CASSLEVTGYNEQFF.

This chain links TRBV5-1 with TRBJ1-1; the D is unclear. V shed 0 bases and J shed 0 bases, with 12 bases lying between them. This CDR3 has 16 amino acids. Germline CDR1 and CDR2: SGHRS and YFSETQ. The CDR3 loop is CASSLGPGRLNTEAFF. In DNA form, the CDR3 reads TGCGCCAGCAGCTTGGGACCGGGGAGGTTGAACACTGAAGCTTTCTTT.

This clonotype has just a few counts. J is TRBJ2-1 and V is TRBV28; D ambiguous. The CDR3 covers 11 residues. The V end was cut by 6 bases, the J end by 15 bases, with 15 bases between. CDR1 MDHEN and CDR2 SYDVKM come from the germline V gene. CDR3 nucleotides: TGTGCCAGCAGCGGCCCCCGGGTCGTGTTCTTC. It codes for CASSGPRVVFF.

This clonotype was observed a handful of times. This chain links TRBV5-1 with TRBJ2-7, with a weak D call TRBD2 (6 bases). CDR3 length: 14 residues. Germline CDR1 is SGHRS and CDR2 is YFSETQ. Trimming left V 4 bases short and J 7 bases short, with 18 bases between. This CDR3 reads CASSPPSAGSEQYF. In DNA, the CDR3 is TGCGCCAGCAGCCCCCCCTCAGCCGGGAGTGAGCAGTACTTC.